This T cell receptor beta chain was profiled in a study of blood T cell repertoires in COVID-19. Whole-study context: Acute-phase and convalescent COVID-19 samples originated in the United States, Italy and Spain. T cells, B-cell-depleted T cells, or PBMCs provided the cDNA or gDNA that served as material.

CDR1 SGDLS and CDR2 YYNGEE come from the germline V gene. The CDR3 sequence is 15 residues long. Trimming removed 0 bases from V and 7 bases from J, with 17 bases in between. In the source study's methods: Amplifying reference gene primers gave estimates of nucleated cell counts. Using immunoSEQ multiplex PCR, the repertoire was profiled, and TCRdb retains in-frame clones only, with some absent. From that table come the V and J calls and clone size; the DNA was used to work out D and trimming. The top ten clones hold approximately 3% of a sample with some 530,000 clones, 75% to 90% of them seen once.

This clonotype was obtained from a human donor in a cohort sampled during active COVID-19. Sequenced sample: peripheral blood. This chain links TRBV9 with TRBJ2-7; no clear D. In DNA, the CDR3 is TGTGCCAGCAGCGTAGATGGGCAGTCTTTCTATGAGCAGTACTTC. This codes for CASSVDGQSFYEQYF. Full variable domain (missing parts from reference TRBV9 and TRBJ2-7): DSGVTQTPKHLITATGQRVTLRCSPRSGDLSVYWYQQSLDQGLQFLIQYYNGEERAKGNILERFSAQQFPDLHSELNLSSLELGDSALYFCASSVDGQSFYEQYFGPGTRLTVT.